These 17 T cell receptor beta chains share one sample of origin, sequenced in a study of radiation and T cells in renal cell carcinoma (dated by TCRdb to about 2020). According to the study, the label for this sample's time point signals: blood 4 weeks post-SBRT, at nephrectomy. The sample's treatment or condition label is to be understood as: 15 Gy SBRT to primary tumor, nephrectomy 4 weeks later. To prepare the library, the immunoSEQ multiplex PCR assay was applied. TCRdb obtained this table from immuneACCESS and retained in-frame rearrangements with V and J assigned. These tables miss some clones; where compared with another copy, unresolved V genes account for less than half of the shortfall, and the remainder is unexplained. In this sample the table shows about 86,000 clones, approximately 86% of which occur a single time. The biggest ten clones account for roughly a tenth of the sample. This specimen was blood, taken from a patient whose treatment included radiotherapy and nephrectomy. These receptors originate from a man aged 45-65 years with renal cell carcinoma.

The chain employs TRBV12-5 and TRBJ1-4, with 11 nucleotides matching TRBD1. Germline CDR1 is LGHNT and CDR2 is FRNRAP. V was clipped by 6 bases and J by 8 bases; unmatched bases: 5. This CDR3 region has 14 residues. The CDR3, as DNA: TGTGCTAGTGGCAAGGGGACAGGGGGGGAAAAACTGTTTTTT. It specifies CASGKGTGGEKLFF.

J is TRBJ2-3 and V is TRBV11-3; a weak D match, TRBD1 (5 bases). Germline V gene sequence: CDR1 SGHNT, CDR2 YENEEA. The V and J ends lost 5 bases and 2 bases respectively, with 11 bases between them. The CDR3 is 14 residues long. The CDR3 reads CASSHDRNTDTQYF. As DNA, the CDR3 is TGTGCCAGCAGCCACGACAGAAACACAGATACGCAGTATTTT.

The CDR3 loop is CASSVGGEGYEQYF. The CDR3, as DNA: TGTGCCAGCAGCGTAGGGGGCGAGGGCTACGAGCAGTACTTC. V is TRBV9 and J is TRBJ2-7, with D perhaps given as TRBD1 or TRBD2 (5 bases each). CDR3 length equals 14 residues. Trimming shortened V by 0 bases and J by 3 bases, and 10 bases separated the two germline ends. Germline loops: CDR1 SGDLS, CDR2 YYNGEE.

This rearrangement joins TRBV7-3 to TRBJ2-7, with D maybe TRBD1 (6 bases). V lost 0 bases and J lost 5, with 11 bases in between. Germline loops: CDR1 SGHTA, CDR2 FQGTGA. The CDR3 contains 14 residues. The CDR3 DNA reads TGTGCCAGCAGCTTAACCGGGACAATGGACGAGCAGTACTTC. It encodes CASSLTGTMDEQYF.

The chain couples TRBV13 to TRBJ1-2; 8 bases are shared with TRBD1. The CDR3 sequence is 16 residues long. J lost 4 bases, V lost 5 bases, and 12 bases had no gene match. Germline CDR1 and CDR2: PRHDT and FYEKMQ (reference sequence). CDR3 amino acids: CASSPGAPGTGYGYTF. CDR3 coding DNA: TGTGCCAGCAGCCCGGGGGCCCCCGGGACAGGCTATGGCTACACCTTC.

The rearrangement joins TRBV10-3 to TRBJ2-7, with D possibly matching TRBD2 (6 bases). CDR3 length equals 15 residues. From germline, CDR1 is ENHRY and CDR2 SYGVKD. Trimming shortened V by 0 bases and J by 6 bases, and 15 bases separated the two germline ends. The CDR3 sequence is CAISESSGVGTEQYF. CDR3 nucleotides: TGTGCCATCAGTGAGTCTTCGGGGGTAGGGACCGAGCAGTACTTC.

The rearrangement links TRBV10-3 to TRBJ2-7; the D gene is possibly TRBD1 (5 bases). This CDR3 is built from 12 residues. From germline, CDR1 is ENHRY and CDR2 SYGVKD. Deletions cut 6 bases from V and 4 bases from J, with 10 bases between. CDR3 amino acids: CAIRSDSYEQYF. The CDR3 DNA sequence: TGTGCCATCAGGTCTGACAGTTACGAGCAGTACTTC.

This clone was seen once. This rearrangement joins TRBV7-3 to TRBJ2-1, with unresolved D. This CDR3 region has 11 residues. The V end was cut by 1 base, the J end by 6 bases, with 1 base between. Germline lookup yields CDR1 SGHTA and CDR2 FQGTGA. CDR3 in amino acids: CASSLSNEQFF. CDR3 DNA: TGTGCCAGCAGCTTAAGCAATGAGCAGTTCTTC.

This clone has just one count. The chain recombines TRBV29-1 with TRBJ2-7, with 7 nucleotides matching TRBD1. V gave up 6 bases and J gave up 4 bases; unmatched junction bases: 6. The length of the CDR3 is 12 residues. Germline lookup yields CDR1 SQVTM and CDR2 ANQGSEA. CDR3 loop: CSVRDRYYEQYF. Here the CDR3 DNA reads TGCAGCGTCCGGGACAGATATTACGAGCAGTACTTC.

The table lists this clone with a count of one. The J gene is TRBJ1-3, the V gene TRBV7-2, with D unresolved. The ends were cut back, 2 bases at V and 8 bases at J, with 7 bases in the middle. The germline CDR1 and CDR2 sequences are SGHTA and FQGNSA. The CDR3 consists of 12 residues. DNA of the CDR3: TGTGCCAGCAGCTTACAGTTGGACACCATATATTTT. This codes for CASSLQLDTIYF. The full variable domain, rest sourced from reference TRBV7-2 and TRBJ1-3, is GAGVSQSPSNKVTEKGKDVELRCDPISGHTALYWYRQSLGQGLEFLIYFQGNSAPDKSGLPSDRFSAERTGGSVSTLTIQRTQQEDSAVYLCASSLQLDTIYFGEGSWLTVV.

The V gene is TRBV28, the J gene TRBJ1-2; D not resolved. Germline assignment: CDR1 MDHEN and CDR2 SYDVKM. The germline V and J ends were trimmed by 6 bases and 4 bases, with 12 bases remaining between them. The CDR3 loop spans 13 amino acids. Here the CDR3 DNA reads TGTGCCAGCAGCTTAGGGTACTTCTATGGCTACACCTTC. It encodes CASSLGYFYGYTF.

The gene calls are TRBV2 and TRBJ2-1; D could derive from TRBD1 or TRBD2 (5 bases each). This CDR3 contains 15 residues. Looked up from germline, CDR1 is SNHLY and CDR2 is FYNNEI. V lost 6 bases, J lost 6 bases, and 18 bases lay in between. This CDR3 is CASRNSRFGANEQFF. The DNA of the CDR3 is TGTGCCAGCAGGAACAGTAGATTCGGGGCCAATGAGCAGTTCTTC.

The J gene is TRBJ2-7, the V gene TRBV4-3; maybe TRBD2 (7 bases). The V end was cut by 0 bases, the J end by 3 bases, with 15 bases between. From germline, CDR1 is LGHNA and CDR2 YSLEER. The CDR3 sequence is 16 residues long. Here the CDR3 reads CASSQDLRGANYEQYF. As DNA, the CDR3 is TGCGCCAGCAGCCAAGATCTCCGGGGGGCCAACTACGAGCAGTACTTC.

This sequence joins TRBV6-4 and TRBJ2-3; D perhaps matches TRBD1 (5 bases). V was clipped by 6 bases and J by 5 bases, with 12 bases between them. The CDR3 sequence is 13 residues long. The germline V gene has CDR1 MRHNA and CDR2 SNTAGT. CDR3 sequence: CASRPQVGDTQYF. As DNA, the CDR3 is TGTGCCAGCAGACCACAGGTAGGAGATACGCAGTATTTT.

This clone was detected once. The V call is TRBV9, the J call TRBJ1-1, with D unresolved. Trimming pared 4 bases from V and 1 base from J, leaving 11 bases between. Germline CDR1 SGDLS, CDR2 YYNGEE. The CDR3 runs 14 residues. CDR3 sequence reads: CASSPRWGNTEAFF. Written as DNA, the CDR3 is TGTGCCAGCAGCCCCAGGTGGGGGAACACTGAAGCTTTCTTT. The full variable domain, in which reference TRBV9 and TRBJ1-1 provide the parts outside the CDR3, is DSGVTQTPKHLITATGQRVTLRCSPRSGDLSVYWYQQSLDQGLQFLIQYYNGEERAKGNILERFSAQQFPDLHSELNLSSLELGDSALYFCASSPRWGNTEAFFGQGTRLTVV.

The chain has TRBV5-8 and TRBJ2-2; tentative D call: TRBD2 (6 bases). V was pared by 0 bases and J by 5 bases, with 14 bases between. Germline-derived CDR1 and CDR2 are SGHTS and YDEGEE. The CDR3 runs 16 residues. DNA of the CDR3: TGTGCCAGCAGCTTGGTGATAGCGGCAAGAACCGGGGAGCTGTTTTTT. It encodes CASSLVIAARTGELFF. The full variable domain, completed using reference TRBV5-8 and TRBJ2-2, is EAGVTQSPTHLIKTRGQQATLRCSPISGHTSVYWYQQALGLGLQFLLWYDEGEERNRGNFPPRFSGRQFPNYSSELNVNALELEDSALYLCASSLVIAARTGELFFGEGSRLTVL.

The V call is TRBV7-9, the J call TRBJ2-3, with D possibly called TRBD1 or TRBD2 (5 bases each). This CDR3 comprises 16 residues. Germline V gene data show CDR1 as SEHNR and CDR2 as FQNEAQ (reference sequence). V was trimmed by 1 base and J by 0 bases, leaving 11 bases between them. CDR3 in amino acids: CASSLVVGGSTDTQYF. The CDR3 DNA reads as TGTGCCAGCAGCTTAGTTGTTGGGGGAAGCACAGATACGCAGTATTTT.